The 6 T cell receptor beta chains presented below share a single source sample, sequenced in a study of response to subunit inactivated influenza vaccine. MiXCR, applied by TCRdb to the RT-PCR reads, yields one record per CDR3 protein. There are hundreds of thousands of distinct CDR3 sequences in the sample; 9.5% to 13% occur only once, and over 9.5% lies in the top ten. Sequenced material: PBMCs from blood, taken more than 35 days after vaccination. These receptors originate from a man aged 45-60 years who received an inactivated influenza vaccine.

This clonotype was seen at least ten times. The chain links TRBV20-1 to TRBJ2-5, with TRBD2 identical over 8 bases. This CDR3 contains 15 residues. Per germline, CDR1 DFQATT and CDR2 SNEGSKA (reference sequence). The V gene end was trimmed by 3 bases and the J gene end by 2 bases; junction bases not matched to a gene: 8. CDR3 DNA: TGCAGTGCTAGGGGCCTAGCGGGTATGCAAGAGACCCAGTACTTC. Translating it yields CSARGLAGMQETQYF.

This clonotype was counted between two and nine times. The chain carries TRBV11-2 and TRBJ2-1; 7 bases fit TRBD2. From germline, CDR1 is SGHAT and CDR2 FQNNGV. Losses at the gene ends were 5 bases for V and 2 bases for J; bases not matched to a gene: 9. The CDR3 totals 16 residues. The CDR3 DNA sequence: TGTGCCAGCAGCCACCTGGCGGGAGCTGCCTACAATGAGCAGTTCTTC. This sequence encodes CASSHLAGAAYNEQFF.

This clonotype was seen only a few times. The gene calls are TRBV20-1 and TRBJ2-7, with TRBD1 matching 9 bases. The germline CDR1 and CDR2 sequences are DFQATT and SNEGSKA (reference sequence). Germline trimming cut 2 bases from V and 7 bases from J; bases unmatched to any gene: 12. CDR3 length equals 15 residues. The chain's CDR3 is CSARPPRRGQGEQYF. CDR3 nucleotide sequence: TGCAGTGCTAGACCTCCGAGGAGGGGACAGGGTGAGCAGTACTTC.

This clonotype was observed many times. The junction departs from the called germline gene at one end, perhaps through a read error. The chain links TRBV5-1 to TRBJ2-7, with TRBD1 identical over 8 bases. Germline V gene lookup returns CDR1 SGHRS and CDR2 YFSETQ. CDR3 size: 13 residues. The CDR3 protein is CASSADRGYEQYF. The DNA of the CDR3 is TGTGCCAGCAGTGCCGACAGGGGTTACGAGCAGTACTTC.

This rearrangement joins TRBV15 to TRBJ2-2; tentatively, D is TRBD1 (6 bases). CDR3 size: 15 residues. V gave up 3 bases and J gave up 7 bases, with 15 bases separating them. CDR1 is LNHNV, CDR2 YYDKDF, per germline (reference sequence). Written as DNA, the CDR3 is TGTGCCACCAGCAGGCCACCCCAGGGGCGCGGGGAGCTGTTTTTT. Residues: CATSRPPQGRGELFF.

The chain recombines TRBV20-1 with TRBJ2-3, with TRBD2 matching 11 bases. The CDR3 has 14 amino acids. Germline trimming cut 8 bases from V and 14 bases from J; bases unmatched to any gene: 18. Germline CDR1 reads DFQATT; CDR2 reads SNEGSKA (reference sequence). The DNA of the CDR3 is TGCAGTAAAGGACTAGCGGGTTCAGTCGGAAGGTGGTATTTT. It yields the protein CSKGLAGSVGRWYF.